This note documents a single T cell receptor beta chain sequence. The data stem from a study of OX40 agonist ivuxolimab in advanced cancers. Study as a whole: Prior anti-PD-1, anti-PD-L1 or anti-CTLA-4 therapy was allowed; over 30% had some.

TCRdb's copy holds only in-frame clones and misses some; the assay was immunoSEQ multiplex PCR. The sample has 20,000 to 30,000 clones; 75% to 85% are singletons. The CDR3 is made up of 14 amino acids. Looked up from germline, CDR1 is SGHRS and CDR2 is YFSETQ. V lost 6 bases, J lost 0 bases, and 13 bases lay in between. The chain links TRBV5-1 to TRBJ2-7, with D uncertain. This clonotype was obtained from an adult with an advanced solid tumor such as melanoma, head and neck, liver or kidney cancer. This material consisted of CD4+ or CD8+ T cells sorted from blood, taken in a trial of the OX40 agonist ivuxolimab. The CDR3 loop is CASTPTGYSYEQYF. The CDR3 DNA sequence: TGCGCCAGCACCCCGACTGGGTACTCCTACGAGCAGTACTTC.